This note documents a single T cell receptor (beta chain) sequence. The CDR3 totals 14 residues. The germline V and J ends were trimmed by 10 bases and 5 bases, with 15 bases remaining between them. Germline CDR1 is MGHDK and CDR2 is SYGVNS. Only in-frame clones appear in the TCRdb table, and some are missing; sequencing was by immunoSEQ multiplex PCR. Of some 75,000 clones in the sample, around 93% were seen once. The entry originates in a study of siplizumab effects on memory and regulatory T cells. This clonotype originated in a human donor in good health. Source material: CD8+ T cells sorted from blood. The gene calls are TRBV25-1 and TRBJ1-6; weak D call: TRBD1 (6 bases). CDR3 in DNA: TGTGCCACTGGGTGGGGGGCAGATAATTCACCCCTCCACTTT. Protein product: CATGWGADNSPLHF.